This TCR beta chain was recorded in a study of tumor and adjacent non-tumor tissue in lung cancer. Across the whole study: About 4.17 million productive TCRbeta reads were obtained per sample on average.

This clonotype was seen repeatedly, ten times or more. Its target is not known. This CDR3 is 14 amino acids long. V shed 7 bases, J shed 4 bases, and the junction held 10 bases outside the gene matches. CDR1 and CDR2 from the germline V gene are SQVTM and ANQGSEA. General study results and limits: In normal lung, the top 100 clones were significantly more dominant than in tumor. Higher tumor TCR diversity was associated with shorter survival. Significantly higher TCR diversity was found in tumor than normal lung.

A modified ARM-PCR protocol with three rounds of nested PCR amplified TCRbeta. TCRdb re-derived calls from the multiplex PCR reads in MiXCR, one entry per CDR3 protein. The sample shows 90,000 or so distinct CDR3 sequences, around two thirds of them seen only once. RNA was extracted from bulk tissue without any cell sorting. This sequence joins TRBV29-1 and TRBJ2-1; 7 bases are shared with TRBD1. Sequences were obtained from lung tumor tissue. The source of this sequence is a man in his 70s with non-small cell lung cancer. In DNA, the CDR3 is TGCAGCGGTTACCCGGGACAGCCATACAATGAGCAGTTCTTC. Translated, it gives CSGYPGQPYNEQFF.